Sequencing of this TCR beta chain was carried out in a study of OX40 agonist ivuxolimab in advanced cancers. In terms of the full investigation: Ivuxolimab, which targeted the costimulatory receptor OX40 (CD134), was an agonistic, fully human IgG2 monoclonal antibody. Patients were allowed to have had prior anti-PD-1, anti-PD-L1 or anti-CTLA-4 therapy, and roughly two fifths of the dose-escalation patients had been treated with checkpoint inhibitors. The purpose of peripheral TCRbeta sequencing was to test whether ivuxolimab changed TCR sequence diversity and led to clonal T-cell expansion. Of the roughly 50 dose-escalation patients, hepatocellular carcinoma was present in roughly 19, melanoma in approximately 15, renal cell carcinoma in 9 and head and neck cancer in 9. The monotherapy dose-escalation portion (N ≈ 50 patients) of the phase I ivuxolimab trial is reported in the paper. Intravenous ivuxolimab was administered to patients every 2 weeks at six dose levels: 0.01, 0.1, 0.3, 1.5, 3 and 10 mg/kg. The dose-escalation cohort was roughly 80% male with a mean age of 60 years, ranging from roughly 23 to 79. Partial responses occurred in three dose-escalation patients, of whom one had hepatocellular carcinoma and two had cutaneous melanoma. Study-wide conclusions, independent of this receptor: At doses of 0.1 to 3.0 mg/kg, clonal expansion of both CD4+ and CD8+ blood T cells was observed from baseline to week 6. On average, CD8+ T cells showed more expanded clones than CD4+ T cells after ivuxolimab. Antigen specificity was not determined for the clonally expanded peripheral T cells. Low levels of normalized T-cell clonal expansion were also shown by some nonresponding patients. Partial responders in the 0.1-3.0 mg/kg groups had among the lowest normalized peripheral clonal expansion, especially among CD8+ T cells.

Patients with a history of autoimmune disease or receiving systemic immunosuppression were excluded from the trial. Peripheral blood for TCR sequencing was drawn from every dose cohort at baseline, at cycle 4 day 1 and at cycle 7 day 1. The samples were taken from a phase I, first-in-human, multicenter, open-label dose-escalation trial of ivuxolimab. The trial enrolled adults with locally advanced or metastatic head and neck squamous cell, hepatocellular, melanoma or renal cell carcinoma. CD4+ and CD8+ T cells were sorted separately from peripheral blood before TCR sequencing. Spanning cysteine to phenylalanine, the CDR3 consists of 13 amino acids. The retained sequence is limited to the CDR3, 39 bases, with the frame set at the first base. V is clipped by 6 bases and J by 2 bases, and the sequence between their germline boundaries is 10 bases long. Reading the germline V gene (reference sequence) gives CDR1 MNHEY and CDR2 SMNVEV.

In regard to this clone: The antigen it binds to is not known. No quality values exist for individual bases; no much larger clone is one base distant.

Genomic DNA was extracted from sorted cells for sequencing of the TCRbeta CDR3 region. The immunoSEQ Assay was used to sequence the TCRbeta CDR3 regions. In TCRdb, the immuneACCESS table is reduced to in-frame sequences with V and J assigned. These tables do not hold every clone; where another copy was compared, an unresolved V gene accounts for under half, and the others remain unexplained. The table for this sample lists 20,000 to 30,000 clones; 60% to 80% of them were counted only once. More than 20% of the sample is taken by the ten largest. The specimen comprised CD4+ or CD8+ T cells sorted from blood, sampled in a trial of the OX40 agonist ivuxolimab. The rearranged segments are TRBV27 and TRBJ1-2, with the identity of the D gene unclear. The receptor was isolated from an adult with an advanced solid tumor such as melanoma, head and neck, liver or kidney cancer. This receptor has the CDR3 CASRQARNYGYTF. The nucleotides read TGTGCCAGCAGACAAGCACGGAACTATGGCTACACCTTC.